One sample yielded the 27 T cell receptor beta chains listed below, sequenced in a study of human T cells and chemical hapten exposure. TCRdb analysed the RACE reads with MiXCR anew, one entry per CDR3 protein. Seen here are 43,000 or so distinct CDR3 sequences, about 3.9% observed once, and the top ten hold about 1.5%. The time point denotes: healthy volunteer bleed at 2 weeks. It was from unfractionated whole blood that total RNA was extracted. Sequenced: whole blood. These receptors originate from a female donor in good health. Some clones in this sample may be carry-over from other donors' samples.

This clonotype was picked up many times. The chain joins TRBV13 to TRBJ1-6; D remains unclear. The CDR3 is made up of 17 amino acids. V lost 4 bases and J 0 bases, leaving 13 bases between the germline ends. Germline lookup yields CDR1 PRHDT and CDR2 FYEKMQ (reference sequence). The DNA for the CDR3 is TGTGCCAGCAGCTCTAAGGCAGGCGACTCCTATAATTCACCCCTCCACTTT. It translates to CASSSKAGDSYNSPLHF.

Many counts were recorded for this clonotype. The chain carries TRBV5-4 and TRBJ2-3, with D unresolved. Germline loops: CDR1 SGHNT, CDR2 YYREEE (reference sequence). Deletions cut 3 bases from V and 6 bases from J, with 11 bases between. The CDR3 is 13 residues long. CDR3 bases: TGTGCCAGCAGCTCTCAACTATTGGATACGCAGTATTTT. It is translated as CASSSQLLDTQYF.

This clonotype appeared many times. This chain joins TRBV4-3 and TRBJ2-7, with D uncertain. There are 13 residues in the CDR3. Germline CDR1 reads LGHNA; CDR2 reads YSLEER. The germline V and J ends were trimmed by 0 bases and 1 base, with 4 bases remaining between them. CDR3 sequence reads: CASSQDGSYEQYF. The DNA of the CDR3 is TGCGCCAGCAGCCAAGACGGTTCCTACGAGCAGTACTTC.

This clonotype was seen ten or more times. The rearrangement uses TRBV6-5 and TRBJ2-1, with 11 positions matching TRBD2. V lost 5 bases to trimming and J lost 7 bases; unmatched junction nucleotides: 13. Germline V gives CDR1 MNHEY, CDR2 SVGAGI. The CDR3 consists of 17 residues. The CDR3 bases are TGTGCCAGCAGTCTCCTACCCACTAGCGGGGGTAATAATGAGCAGTTCTTC. It encodes CASSLLPTSGGNNEQFF.

This clonotype was seen ten or more times. This chain links TRBV6-2 or TRBV6-3 with TRBJ2-5; the D gene is possibly TRBD2 (6 bases). In germline, CDR1 is MNHEY, CDR2 SVGEGT. The CDR3 spans 14 residues. V lost 5 bases, J lost 4 bases, and 14 bases lay in between. In nucleotides, the CDR3 is TGTGCCAGCAGTCTTCTAGCGCGAGGAGAGACCCAGTACTTC. The encoded protein is CASSLLARGETQYF.

This clonotype was seen ten or more times. This rearrangement joins TRBV29-1 to TRBJ1-2; D gene uncertain. The CDR3 contains 11 residues. Germline V gives CDR1 SQVTM, CDR2 ANQGSEA. The V gene lost 4 bases and the J gene lost 7 bases, with 10 bases spanning the gap. The CDR3 bases are TGCAGCGTTGTCAGTGCCGTTGGCTACACCTTC. Encoded protein: CSVVSAVGYTF.

The chain carries TRBV4-2 and TRBJ1-1; no definite D call. Trimming removed 0 bases at V and 5 bases at J, with 10 bases between. The CDR3 contains 14 residues. Germline values: CDR1 LGHNA, CDR2 YNFKEQ. In DNA form, the CDR3 reads TGTGCCAGCAGCCAAGATCCCCGGGCAACTGAAGCTTTCTTT. This gives the protein CASSQDPRATEAFF.

There are many counts of this clonotype. The chain carries TRBV6-6 and TRBJ1-1; TRBD1 matches 7 bases. CDR1 is MNHNY and CDR2 is SVGAGI in the germline V gene (reference sequence). With V trimmed by 6 bases and J by 8 bases, 3 bases remained unmatched. The CDR3 is made up of 11 amino acids. CDR3 in amino acids: CASRWTGEAFF. As DNA, the CDR3 is TGTGCCAGCAGGTGGACAGGCGAAGCTTTCTTT.

This clonotype was recorded many times. The chain combines TRBV6-1 with TRBJ1-1; 8 bases align to TRBD1. The CDR3 runs to 16 residues. CDR1 is MNHNS and CDR2 is SASEGT in the germline V gene. V lost 5 bases, J lost 0 bases, and 8 bases stayed unmatched. DNA for the CDR3: TGTGCCAGCAGTTATGGACAGGGCTACATGAACACTGAAGCTTTCTTT. It is translated as CASSYGQGYMNTEAFF.

This clonotype has at least ten counts. CDR3 nucleotides: TGTGCCAGCAGGCCCGACAGGGAGAGCAATCAGCCCCAGCATTTT. This encodes CASRPDRESNQPQHF. The chain employs TRBV28 and TRBJ1-5, with TRBD1 matching 7 bases. CDR1 is MDHEN, CDR2 SYDVKM, per germline. Trimming cost V 6 bases and J 1 base; bases outside gene matches: 6. The CDR3 is made up of 15 amino acids.

The rearrangement links TRBV3-1 to TRBJ2-1; the D is unclear. The CDR3 is made up of 13 amino acids. The ends were cut back, 5 bases at V and 12 bases at J, with 17 bases in the middle. Germline lookup yields CDR1 LGHDT and CDR2 YNNKEL (reference sequence). CDR3 nucleotides: TGTGCCAGCAGCAGCCGTGCAATGTATGGGCAGTTCTTC. Its translation is CASSSRAMYGQFF.

This clonotype was detected ten times or more. The chain uses TRBV6-6 and TRBJ2-7, with 9 bases matching TRBD1. Germline values: CDR1 MNHNY, CDR2 SVGAGI (reference sequence). CDR3 length: 14 residues. V lost 3 bases and J lost 4; bases outside the gene matches: 4. The CDR3 DNA is TGTGCCAGCAGTTATGTACAGGGGGCGTACGAGCAGTACTTC. This translates into CASSYVQGAYEQYF.

This clonotype turned up a few times. The CDR3 region is CASSLGAGSNSPLHF. The CDR3 nucleotides are TGTGCCAGCAGCTTAGGAGCAGGGAGCAATTCACCCCTCCACTTT. The gene calls are TRBV7-2 and TRBJ1-6; D might be TRBD1 (5 bases). CDR3 length: 15 residues. Germline CDR1 is SGHTA and CDR2 is FQGNSA. Trimming left V 1 base short and J 7 bases short, with 11 bases between.

This clonotype was counted ten times or more. The chain recombines TRBV7-2 with TRBJ1-2; no definite D call. Germline V gives CDR1 SGHTA, CDR2 FQGNSA. CDR3 length: 13 residues. With 2 bases removed from V and 3 bases from J, the gap between germline ends came to 7 bases. This CDR3 is CASSLREHYGYTF. DNA of the CDR3: TGTGCCAGCAGCTTACGGGAGCACTATGGCTACACCTTC.

This clonotype was recorded many times. The chain uses TRBV20-1 and TRBJ2-3; 9 nucleotides align to TRBD2. Losses at the gene ends were 3 bases for V and 0 bases for J; bases not matched to a gene: 10. Germline V gene lookup returns CDR1 DFQATT and CDR2 SNEGSKA (reference sequence). The CDR3 runs 17 residues. CDR3: CSASQSGGTLSTDTQYF. CDR3 in DNA: TGCAGTGCTAGCCAAAGCGGGGGGACCCTTAGCACAGATACGCAGTATTTT.

This clonotype appeared many times. The CDR3 loop is CSARVPGQGGGYTF. CDR3 in DNA: TGCAGTGCTAGAGTACCGGGACAGGGGGGCGGCTACACCTTC. The chain couples TRBV20-1 to TRBJ1-2; 11 bases fit TRBD1. CDR1 and CDR2 from the germline V gene are DFQATT and SNEGSKA (reference sequence). There are 14 residues in the CDR3. The ends lost 1 base at V and 8 bases at J; junction bases unmatched: 6.

There are many counts of this clonotype. This sequence joins TRBV6-5 and TRBJ1-6, with D perhaps TRBD1 (6 bases). The CDR3 runs to 14 residues. Germline values: CDR1 MNHEY, CDR2 SVGAGI. V was clipped by 6 bases and J by 10 bases, with 16 bases between them. Here the CDR3 reads CASRTTGGGSPLHF. The CDR3 region has the DNA TGTGCCAGCAGAACGACAGGAGGGGGATCACCCCTCCACTTT.

There are many counts of this clonotype. V is TRBV30 and J is TRBJ2-7; no definite D call. The germline V gene has CDR1 GTSNPN and CDR2 SVGIG (reference sequence). The V and J ends lost 3 bases and 1 base respectively, with 10 bases between them. This CDR3 is built from 13 residues. The CDR3 is CAWRADISYEQYF. As DNA, the CDR3 is TGTGCCTGGAGGGCCGACATTTCCTACGAGCAGTACTTC.

There are many counts of this clonotype. The chain uses TRBV6-2 or TRBV6-3 and TRBJ1-1, with 8 bases fitting TRBD1. The germline V gene encodes CDR1 MNHEY and CDR2 SVGEGT. The CDR3 runs to 15 residues. Trimming took 5 bases from V and 3 from J; bases not matched to a gene: 8. The CDR3 sequence is CASSIRDRRYTEAFF. CDR3 DNA: TGTGCCAGCAGTATCCGGGACAGGCGTTACACTGAAGCTTTCTTT.

This clonotype has a count of ten or more. The chain joins TRBV12-3 or TRBV12-4 to TRBJ2-1; D is undetermined. V was pared by 2 bases and J by 4 bases, with 3 bases between. The CDR3 loop spans 12 amino acids. DNA for the CDR3: TGTGCCAGCAGTTTAAGTTACAATGAGCAGTTCTTC. This translates into CASSLSYNEQFF.

This clonotype showed up many times. The J gene is TRBJ1-1, the V gene TRBV6-2 or TRBV6-3; a weak D match, TRBD1 (5 bases). Germline-derived CDR1 and CDR2 are MNHEY and SVGEGT. This CDR3 has 14 amino acids. V gave up 5 bases and J gave up 0 bases, with 10 bases separating them. CDR3 sequence (DNA): TGTGCCAGCAGTCGGGGGTATATGAACACTGAAGCTTTCTTT. Residues: CASSRGYMNTEAFF.

With regard to this clonotype: Being one base from a much bigger clone, this may be a read error. The chain carries TRBV2 and TRBJ1-5; D possibly corresponds to TRBD1 (6 bases). Germline CDR1 and CDR2: SNHLY and FYNNEI. There are 12 residues in the CDR3. CDR3 DNA sequence: TGTGCCAGCATGGGGGGCCTGGAGCCCCAGCGTTTT. Translating gives CASMGGLEPQRF. Using reference TRBV2 and TRBJ1-5 for the parts outside the CDR3, the full variable domain is EPEVTQTPSHQVTQMGQEVILRCVPISNHLYFYWYRQILGQKVEFLVSFYNNEISEKSEIFDDQFSVERPDGSNFTLKIRSTKLEDSAMYFCASMGGLEPQRFGDGTRLSIL.

The chain links TRBV4-1 to TRBJ1-5; D possibly corresponds to TRBD1 (5 bases). CDR3 size: 23 residues. Germline values: CDR1 MGHRA, CDR2 YSYEKL. V was pared by 0 bases and J by 7 bases, with 37 bases between. The CDR3 DNA sequence: TGCGCCAGCAGCCAAGATTCGGCGGCCGGGGGGGGTGTGGGGTTGTCGTGGTGGCAGCCCCAGCATTTT. It codes for CASSQDSAAGGGVGLSWWQPQHF.

The sample holds many counts of this clonotype. The rearrangement links TRBV5-5 to TRBJ2-7; D call uncertain. Trimming shortened V by 1 base and J by 3 bases, and 20 bases separated the two germline ends. CDR1 and CDR2 from the germline V gene are SGHKS and YYEKEE (reference sequence). The CDR3 consists of 17 residues. The CDR3 loop is CASSLLAAGSLFYEQYF. The DNA of the CDR3 is TGTGCCAGCAGCTTGTTAGCCGCCGGGTCCCTTTTCTACGAGCAGTACTTC.

This clonotype was found many times. The rearrangement joins TRBV7-9 to TRBJ1-1; no definite D call. Germline CDR1 SEHNR, CDR2 FQNEAQ (reference sequence). The CDR3 spans 15 residues. V lost 1 base and J 6 bases, leaving 15 bases between the germline ends. The CDR3 region is CASSLGGFLASEAFF. Here the CDR3 DNA reads TGTGCCAGCAGCTTAGGCGGGTTCCTAGCCTCTGAAGCTTTCTTT.

This clonotype came up many times. This chain connects TRBV6-2 or TRBV6-3 to TRBJ2-7; D is possibly TRBD1 (6 bases). This CDR3 has 16 residues. The V and J ends lost 5 bases and 0 bases respectively, with 17 bases between them. The germline V gene has CDR1 MNHEY and CDR2 SVGEGT. The DNA for the CDR3 is TGTGCCAGCAGTAGGGGCTCGCAGGGGATCTCCTACGAGCAGTACTTC. This encodes CASSRGSQGISYEQYF.

The chain uses TRBV15 and TRBJ2-5; D is ambiguous. This CDR3 has 17 residues. With 0 bases removed from V and 3 bases from J, the gap between germline ends came to 17 bases. Germline CDR1 is LNHNV and CDR2 is YYDKDF (reference sequence). CDR3 in amino acids: CATSRDTGPWAKETQYF. The CDR3 DNA sequence: TGTGCCACCAGCAGAGACACCGGGCCATGGGCAAAAGAGACCCAGTACTTC.